This is a list of T cell receptor beta chains from one sample in a study of T cells in Graves' hyperthyroidism and ophthalmopathy. From the multiplex PCR reads, TCRdb called clonotypes with MiXCR, one entry per CDR3 protein. Of a few hundred thousand distinct CDR3 sequences in the sample, about 20% were seen once. Sequences were obtained from blood. The receptors were gathered from a woman aged 70-85 years with Graves' ophthalmopathy. The conserved cysteine and the conserved F or W are not part of the CDR3 here. Size values are once, few and many counts, or a class for expanded clones, and some rows have none.

size,J,V,CDR3
.,TRBJ2-3,TRBV7-9,AGSLGGGGPRTDTQY
many,TRBJ2-1,TRBV5-1,ASSFRSSDEQF
many,TRBJ2-3,TRBV12-3/TRBV12-4,ASSLVAGRDTQY
few,TRBJ1-4,TRBV28,ASSWRQENEKLF
few,TRBJ1-3,TRBV30,AWSVGGPQTGNTIY
few,TRBJ1-4,TRBV6-1,ASRTISREKLF
.,TRBJ1-2,TRBV25-1,ASSDPSPGGYT
.,TRBJ2-2,TRBV24-1,ATRQGSAGELF
few,TRBJ1-1,TRBV20-1,SASVGPMNTEAF
.,TRBJ2-5,TRBV7-9,ASSYGEDPQY
.,TRBJ2-7,TRBV6-6,ASSYTGNEQY
few,TRBJ2-5,TRBV4-3,ASSQEASRPSQETQY
few,TRBJ2-3,TRBV15,ATSNGGTDRDTQY
few,TRBJ2-1,TRBV3-1,ASSLISMEGGEQF
many,TRBJ1-2,TRBV12-3/TRBV12-4,ASSMGPIGYT
.,TRBJ2-5,TRBV12-3/TRBV12-4,ASSSLNMGGQETQY
.,TRBJ2-7,TRBV4-3,ASSQDLAGLISYEQY
few,TRBJ1-2,TRBV18,ASSPPGRDIYGYT
.,TRBJ2-7,TRBV19,ASSRTGGRTGYEQY
few,TRBJ2-3,TRBV27,ASSLLPSGRVTDTQY
many,TRBJ2-7,TRBV29-1,SVVGAGGNEQY
.,TRBJ2-1,TRBV5-1,ASRGGTSAYNEQF
few,TRBJ2-1,TRBV10-3,AITGTTSGGSYNEQF